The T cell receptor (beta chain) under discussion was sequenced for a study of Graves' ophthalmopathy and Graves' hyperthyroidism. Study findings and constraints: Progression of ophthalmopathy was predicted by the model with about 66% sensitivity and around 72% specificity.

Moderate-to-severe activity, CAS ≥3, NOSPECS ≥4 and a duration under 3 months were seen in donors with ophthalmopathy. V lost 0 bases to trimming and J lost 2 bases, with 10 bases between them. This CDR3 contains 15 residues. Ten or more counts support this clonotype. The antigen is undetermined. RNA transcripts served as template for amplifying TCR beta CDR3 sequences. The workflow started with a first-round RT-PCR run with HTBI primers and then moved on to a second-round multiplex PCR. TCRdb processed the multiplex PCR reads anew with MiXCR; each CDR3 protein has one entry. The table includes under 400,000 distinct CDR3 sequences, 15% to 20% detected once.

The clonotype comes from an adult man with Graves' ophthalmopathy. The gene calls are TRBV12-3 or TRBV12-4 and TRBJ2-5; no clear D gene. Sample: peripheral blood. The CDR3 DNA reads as TGTGCCAGCAGTTTAGCATCCCAGTTACAAGAGACCCAGTACTTC. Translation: CASSLASQLQETQYF.